This entry describes one TCR beta chain. Per germline, CDR1 SNHLY and CDR2 FYNNEI. CDR3 length: 16 amino acids. With 3 bases removed from V and 2 bases from J, the gap between germline ends came to 15 bases. This entry comes from a study of T cell changes during pregnancy in multiple sclerosis. The data were produced by immunoSEQ multiplex PCR, yet TCRdb's version contains in-frame clones alone and is incomplete. The repertoire holds some 45,000 clones, with 85% to 95% as singletons. The source was CD8+ T cells from peripheral blood mononuclear cells, collected in the first trimester of pregnancy. The chain has TRBV2 and TRBJ2-3, with D hard to call. This TCR derives from a female donor with multiple sclerosis, enrolled in a pregnancy study. DNA for the CDR3: TGTGCCAGCAGTGAGTTGGCGGTTTCAACCACAGATACGCAGTATTTT. Amino acid sequence: CASSELAVSTTDTQYF.